What follows are 22 T cell receptor beta chains derived from one specimen sequenced in a study of OX40 agonist ivuxolimab in advanced cancers. Assay: immunoSEQ multiplex PCR; the TCRdb copy retains only in-frame clones and omits some. The profile shows about 25,000 clones, about 85% of them singletons. The sample here was CD4+ or CD8+ T cells sorted from blood, taken in a trial of the OX40 agonist ivuxolimab. Receptor source: an adult with an advanced solid tumor such as melanoma, head and neck, liver or kidney cancer.

The chain carries TRBV19 and TRBJ1-1; D uncertain. The CDR3 has 14 residues. Per the germline V gene, CDR1 is LNHDA and CDR2 is SQIVND (reference sequence). V was shortened by 3 bases and J by 3 bases, with 11 bases between the two germline ends. In DNA form, the CDR3 reads TGTGCCAGTAGTATTCGTGGGTCGGACACTGAAGCTTTCTTT. Its translation is CASSIRGSDTEAFF.

This sequence joins TRBV11-2 and TRBJ2-2; the D is unclear. Trimming cost V 3 bases and J 7 bases, with 6 bases left between them. Looked up from germline, CDR1 is SGHAT and CDR2 is FQNNGV. This CDR3 has 12 amino acids. DNA for the CDR3: TGTGCCAGCAGCTTTCTTAACGGGGAGCTGTTTTTT. It yields the protein CASSFLNGELFF.

The sample holds a few counts of this clone. The chain combines TRBV5-1 with TRBJ1-1, with TRBD1 matching over 7 bases. The germline CDR1 and CDR2 sequences are SGHRS and YFSETQ. V lost 2 bases to trimming and J lost 5 bases; unmatched junction nucleotides: 15. The CDR3 totals 17 residues. The CDR3 sequence is CASSFRTFDRDGTEAFF. The CDR3 DNA reads as TGCGCCAGCAGCTTCCGGACTTTTGACAGGGATGGGACTGAAGCTTTCTTT.

The chain joins TRBV9 to TRBJ2-7; 7 bases fit TRBD1. Trimming cost V 3 bases and J 0 bases; bases outside gene matches: 3. CDR3 length: 14 residues. Germline V gene data show CDR1 as SGDLS and CDR2 as YYNGEE. The CDR3 spells CASSEQGFSYEQYF. The CDR3 DNA reads as TGTGCCAGCAGCGAACAGGGGTTCTCCTACGAGCAGTACTTC.

Regarding this clone: Germline is not matched at one junction end, which may reflect a read error. The gene calls are TRBV7-6 and TRBJ2-3; tentatively, D is TRBD1 (6 bases). The CDR3 is 18 residues long. CDR1 and CDR2 (germline): SGHVS, FNYEAQ. The CDR3 DNA follows: TGTGCCAGCAGCTTAGGGCTAACGACAGGAACATCCACAGATGCGCAGTATTTT. Its translation is CASSLGLTTGTSTDAQYF.

The rearrangement joins TRBV6-6 to TRBJ2-1, with 8 positions matching TRBD2. CDR3 length: 16 residues. J gave up 0 bases and V 7 bases, and 8 bases lay outside the gene matches. Germline CDR1 is MNHNY and CDR2 is SVGAGI (reference sequence). The CDR3: CASNIAGGNSYNEQFF. CDR3 DNA: TGTGCCAGCAATATTGCGGGAGGAAACTCCTACAATGAGCAGTTCTTC.

The genes are TRBV5-1 and TRBJ2-7; TRBD2 matches at 7 bases. V lost 0 bases, J lost 7 bases, and 7 bases stayed unmatched. The CDR3 runs to 14 residues. CDR1 and CDR2 from the germline V gene are SGHRS and YFSETQ. CDR3 amino acids: CASSLERGYDEQYF. For the CDR3, the DNA is TGCGCCAGCAGCTTGGAGCGGGGTTACGATGAGCAGTACTTC.

CDR3 in DNA: TGCGCCAGCAGTCCCTCATTAAGGGGAGAGACCCAGTACTTC. Translating gives CASSPSLRGETQYF. The chain recombines TRBV5-1 with TRBJ2-5; weak D call: TRBD1 (5 bases). CDR3 size: 14 residues. Trimming took 5 bases from V and 4 from J, leaving 15 bases between them. CDR1 is SGHRS and CDR2 is YFSETQ in the germline V gene.

This rearrangement joins TRBV7-9 to TRBJ1-2, with TRBD1 as a possible D gene (5 bases). CDR1 is SEHNR, CDR2 FQNEAQ, per germline (reference sequence). The V and J ends lost 1 base and 1 base respectively, with 10 bases between them. The CDR3 covers 15 residues. Written as DNA, the CDR3 is TGTGCCAGCAGCTTAGTCGGGGGTGATAACTATGGCTACACCTTC. It translates to CASSLVGGDNYGYTF.

The gene calls are TRBV27 and TRBJ2-1, with D tentatively TRBD2 (6 bases). CDR3 length: 14 residues. Trimming cost V 3 bases and J 5 bases, with 11 bases left between them. Germline V gives CDR1 MNHEY, CDR2 SMNVEV (reference sequence). CDR3 loop: CASSFGSIHNEQFF. For the CDR3, the DNA is TGTGCCAGCAGTTTCGGGAGCATCCACAATGAGCAGTTCTTC.

V gene TRBV10-1 combines with J gene TRBJ1-4; TRBD1 is a possible D gene (5 bases). The CDR3 spans 13 residues. Per germline, CDR1 WNHNN and CDR2 SYGVQD (reference sequence). V was pared by 4 bases and J by 3 bases, with 6 bases between. The CDR3 DNA reads as TGCGCCAGCAGTGGGACATCTAATGAAAAACTGTTTTTT. It specifies CASSGTSNEKLFF.

This rearrangement joins TRBV5-5 to TRBJ2-7, with D hard to call. CDR1 is SGHKS, CDR2 YYEKEE, per germline (reference sequence). CDR3 length equals 15 residues. The V and J ends lost 0 bases and 3 bases respectively, with 13 bases between them. The CDR3 bases are TGTGCCAGCAGCTTGGCCCAGAGTAAGTTCTACGAGCAGTACTTC. Encoded protein: CASSLAQSKFYEQYF.

The chain has TRBV7-9 and TRBJ2-7; a weak D match, TRBD1 (5 bases). Trimming pared 4 bases from V and 0 bases from J, leaving 10 bases between. Germline CDR1 is SEHNR and CDR2 is FQNEAQ (reference sequence). This CDR3 contains 14 residues. Here the CDR3 reads CASSSTEISYEQYF. The CDR3 DNA sequence: TGTGCCAGCAGCTCGACAGAGATCTCCTACGAGCAGTACTTC.

V and J are TRBV5-1 and TRBJ2-1; the D is unclear. The CDR3 is 13 residues long. Germline-derived CDR1 and CDR2 are SGHRS and YFSETQ. V was clipped by 0 bases and J by 3 bases, with 4 bases between them. CDR3 in amino acids: CASSLDSYNEQFF. The CDR3 DNA sequence: TGCGCCAGCAGCTTGGACAGCTACAATGAGCAGTTCTTC.

The CDR3, as DNA: TGTGCCAGCAGTGGAGGGGAAGAGACCCAGTACTTC. Translation gives CASSGGEETQYF. J is TRBJ2-5 and V is TRBV2; D is possibly TRBD1 or TRBD2 (5 bases each). V was pared by 4 bases and J by 3 bases, with 6 bases between. CDR1 and CDR2 from the germline V gene are SNHLY and FYNNEI. The CDR3 has 12 amino acids.

This chain links TRBV30 with TRBJ1-1; possibly TRBD1 for D (5 bases). The CDR3 contains 14 residues. Trimming left V 0 bases short and J 5 bases short, with 13 bases between. The germline CDR1 and CDR2 sequences are GTSNPN and SVGIG (reference sequence). This chain's CDR3 is CAWSVGQGGTEAFF. The CDR3 coding sequence is TGTGCCTGGAGTGTAGGGCAGGGTGGGACTGAAGCTTTCTTT.

The CDR3: CASRPTSGSSYNEQFF. The CDR3 nucleotides read TGCGCCAGCAGACCAACTAGCGGGAGCTCCTACAATGAGCAGTTCTTC. The chain is built from TRBV5-1 and TRBJ2-1; TRBD2 aligns across 11 bases. Germline values: CDR1 SGHRS, CDR2 YFSETQ. The CDR3 contains 16 residues. J was trimmed by 0 bases and V by 5 bases; bases with no gene match: 4. Supplemented by reference TRBV5-1 and TRBJ2-1, the full variable domain reads KAGVTQTPRYLIKTRGQQVTLSCSPISGHRSVSWYQQTPGQGLQFLFEYFSETQRNKGNFPGRFSGRQFSNSRSEMNVSTLELGDSALYLCASRPTSGSSYNEQFFGPGTRLTVL.

The gene calls are TRBV29-1 and TRBJ1-1; possible D gene TRBD1, 5 bases. CDR3 length: 13 residues. CDR1 SQVTM and CDR2 ANQGSEA come from the germline V gene. The V and J ends lost 5 bases and 3 bases respectively, with 13 bases between them. CDR3 in amino acids: CSVWIGADTEAFF. CDR3 bases: TGCAGCGTTTGGATAGGGGCGGACACTGAAGCTTTCTTT.

The CDR3 DNA sequence: TGTGCCAGCAGTCACGTCAATCAGCCCCAGCATTTT. Protein: CASSHVNQPQHF. The chain employs TRBV6-6 and TRBJ1-5; unclear D gene. Trimming left V 5 bases short and J 3 bases short, with 5 bases between. CDR3 length: 12 amino acids. Germline CDR1 MNHNY, CDR2 SVGAGI (reference sequence).

This rearrangement joins TRBV28 to TRBJ2-1; the match to TRBD1 covers 9 bases. Germline V gives CDR1 MDHEN, CDR2 SYDVKM. This CDR3 is 16 amino acids long. Trimming at V came to 2 bases and at J to 2 bases, leaving 4 bases not matched to a gene. This chain's CDR3 is CASSLLGQGTYNEQFF. CDR3 in DNA: TGTGCCAGCAGTTTACTGGGACAGGGAACCTACAATGAGCAGTTCTTC.

The chain employs TRBV7-9 and TRBJ2-5; possible D gene TRBD1, 5 bases. The CDR3 consists of 13 residues. CDR1 is SEHNR and CDR2 is FQNEAQ in the germline V gene (reference sequence). V was clipped by 6 bases and J by 3 bases, with 11 bases between them. In nucleotides, the CDR3 is TGTGCCAGCAGGGGCGGACAAGAAGAGACCCAGTACTTC. Amino acids: CASRGGQEETQYF. The full variable domain, rest sourced from reference TRBV7-9 and TRBJ2-5, is DTGVSQNPRHKITKRGQNVTFRCDPISEHNRLYWYRQTLGQGPEFLTYFQNEAQLEKSRLLSDRFSAERPKGSFSTLEIQRTEQGDSAMYLCASRGGQEETQYFGPGTRLLVL.

The chain uses TRBV19 and TRBJ2-7; TRBD2 is a possible D gene (6 bases). This CDR3 spans 16 amino acids. Germline CDR1 reads LNHDA; CDR2 reads SQIVND (reference sequence). V lost 5 bases, J lost 5 bases, and 22 bases lay in between. CDR3 sequence: CASSAGDLGGSHEQYF. CDR3 bases: TGTGCCAGTAGTGCCGGGGATCTAGGAGGGTCCCACGAGCAGTACTTC.